The clone carrying this T cell receptor (beta chain) was counted between two and nine times. Its antigen is unidentified. TCRdb redid the calling of the 5' RACE reads with MiXCR, one entry per CDR3 protein. The top ten hold around 12% of the sample, which has hundreds of thousands of distinct CDR3 sequences, 20% seen once. This sample stems from a study of T-cell memory formation after mild COVID-19. At the level of the study: Most TCR clusters belonged to a single donor. Study results and caveats: CD4+ contracting clones were found mainly in CM and EM, and CD8+ ones in EMRA. Whereas later expanders leaned CD4+, clones contracting day 15 to 85 showed a balanced CD4/CD8 makeup.

V gave up 5 bases and J gave up 2 bases; unmatched junction bases: 10. This CDR3 is 16 amino acids long. Germline CDR1 is SEHNR and CDR2 is FQNEAQ (reference sequence). The chain recombines TRBV7-9 with TRBJ2-7, with TRBD1 matching 9 bases. The sample taken for sequencing was PBMCs or a T cell subset sorted from them (not recorded which). This sequence was found in an adult woman who had mild COVID-19 (a few samples of this study predate the infection). Cell type and time point are not known. CDR3 coding DNA: TGTGCCAGCAGCACCCCCCCCGGGACAGGGCCCTACGAGCAGTACTTC. Amino acids: CASSTPPGTGPYEQYF.